This T cell receptor beta chain was retrieved from a study of cytomegalovirus exposure and HLA in healthy donors (dated by TCRdb to between 2016 and 2019). Broadly, across the study: An earlier analysis of approximately 550 of the donors reported 250 to 300 Gb of sequence data and more than 90 million unique TCR beta sequences from about 179 million T cells. Typing coverage differed by locus: A, B, C, DRB1 and DQB1 were typed in roughly 620-640 donors, DQA1 in 522, DPA1 in 606, and DPB1 in 450 to 490. The T cell repertoires of some 670 subjects were profiled by immunosequencing and related to cytomegalovirus serostatus. All discovery cohort repertoires had been generated using a single sequencing platform. To predict cytomegalovirus infection status, the study brought together high-throughput TCR immunosequencing, statistical association of individual TCRs with disease status, and machine learning. Roughly five DR-DQ haplotypes were handled as single units for association and clustering because linkage in the cohort was strong. Across approximately 400 genotyped donors of the cohort, an average of about 200,000 unique TCR beta nucleotide sequences per donor were sequenced, and roughly 18% of those sequences were non-productive. In the later analysis, no new phenotypic data were used to find candidate immune exposures; instead, reliance was placed on TCR beta sequences and their occurrence across donors. The genetic ancestry cluster associated with self-reported Caucasian donors included 70% to 85% of the roughly 400 genotyped donors. Besides the first cohort of roughly 660 subjects, a separate validation cohort made up of 120 different subjects was used. About 300 gigabases of sequencing data and about 92 million unique TCR sequences made up an early release that covered about 640 HLA-typed donors. An earlier analysis of 450 to 750 of the donors used high-throughput TCR beta sequencing to judge whether each TCR beta V gene segment behaved as functional or pseudogenic. Genome-wide SNP genotypes for about 65% of the 666 donors were used in a later genetic analysis, which treated that subset as a discovery cohort. HLA typing covered class I and class II loci at four-digit resolution. The study aimed to test whether cataloging public T cell receptors could reveal signatures of past pathogen exposure. A later analysis re-analyzed previously published TCR beta repertoires from roughly 630 donors and added high-resolution HLA genotyping to study TCR occurrence patterns. Donor age, sex, ethnicity and CMV serostatus were compiled together with the repertoire data.

Comments on this clone: Its antigen specificity is not known. One base away there is no much larger clone; base qualities are not given.

What the study reported, not specific to this receptor: Because HLA typing was missing for some donors at each locus, association tests included only the typed subset. In an earlier analysis of fewer than 750 of the donors, most TCR beta V segments were observed in productive rearrangements about 90% or about 30% of the time, broadly matching IMGT annotations. A later analysis found that TCR association rates varied across HLA loci, with DRB1 alleles showing the most associated TCRs and HLA-C alleles the fewest. A few of the identified cytomegalovirus-associated TCR beta chains were confirmed in vitro to be specific for cytomegalovirus antigens. Linkage disequilibrium might explain the correlated functional status among segregating V segments, but an unknown experimental factor could not be ruled out. A later analysis associated about 17,000 TCR beta sequences with specific HLA alleles at a false discovery rate of 0.05. In a later analysis, HLA-associated TCR beta chains were found to be more clonally expanded and to have lower generation probabilities than equally common non-associated chains. When HLA alleles, especially DR and DQ, strongly co-occurred, TCR associations were difficult to assign to individual alleles. In both the original and validation cohorts, the classifier was reported to diagnose cytomegalovirus status with high specificity and sensitivity. Roughly uniform sequencing depth across donors was assumed in presence/absence analyses, although this assumption may not hold. Some IMGT-functional V segments, including TRBV6-2 and TRBV6-3, could not be told apart with the 87-base-pair reads, so those segments were excluded. An association between a missense DCLRE1C variant and V-gene and J-gene trimming of TCR beta chains was found in a later genetic analysis and replicated in an independent cohort. The authors suggested that the approach could potentially be extended to other disease states and immunological phenotypes. According to a later analysis, parvovirus B19, influenza, CMV and Epstein-Barr virus appeared linked to several top co-occurrence clusters. Most TCR sequences were seen in very few donors, while some public TCRs were found in many individuals. A group of highly shared sequence variants was considered likely to be a technical artifact of the sequencing pipeline. The cohort was sequenced for TCR beta chains only, and without alpha or paired-chain data the features that could be detected were limited. Because counts were too low, seventeen rarely observed V segments, including chromosome 9 orphons, were left out of the earlier analysis of over 550 of the donors. A further reported finding was that TCR beta sequences accurately predicted the HLA-A and HLA-B alleles for most subjects in the first cohort. For the cohort, immune exposure information was limited to CMV serostatus. In the study, around 160 TCR beta chains were listed as associated with cytomegalovirus. According to a later genetic analysis, donors in an Asian-associated ancestry cluster had fewer N-insertions in productive TCRs than the roughly 660-donor mean. Most CMV-associated TCR beta chains appeared to be HLA-restricted in a later analysis, and the HLA associations seemed to be driven largely by CMV exposure.

The cohort was made up of several hundred healthy bone marrow donors. At the time of sampling, every cohort member was nominally healthy, though immune exposures that went unrecorded were likely present. The donor tested CMV seropositive and was one of the 289 seropositive cohort members. Each donor provided a peripheral blood sample, and peripheral blood mononuclear cells were used for TCR beta sequencing. The Qiagen DNeasy Blood Extraction Kit was used to extract genomic DNA from the blood cell samples. The library was prepared using the immunoSEQ multiplex PCR assay. The multiplex PCR relied on a mix of 60 forward primers for TCR Vbeta segments and 13 reverse primers for TCR Jbeta segments. The CDR3 region of rearranged TCR beta genes was amplified from genomic DNA with a multiplex PCR assay. The Illumina HiSeq System was used to sequence the amplified TCR beta libraries as 87-base-pair reads. The authors' analysis ran thus. In a later analysis, 70 million to 95 million unique TCR beta chains were counted across the 500 to 850 repertoires, and roughly 9.9 million of these chains were shared by at least two donors. To remove PCR and sequencing errors, raw reads were error-corrected and collapsed into unique sequences using a nearest-neighbor algorithm that merged closely related sequences. Alignment of CDR3 sequences to IMGT reference sequences was used to assign V, D and J gene segments. For a sequence to be retained, at least a six-nucleotide match to both a V gene segment and a J gene segment was required. Rearrangements were classified as productive when the CDR3 lacked stop codons and remained in frame with V and J, and all other rearrangements were classified as non-productive. CDR3 was defined according to IMGT convention as the region running from the second conserved V-encoded cysteine to the conserved J-encoded phenylalanine. The earlier analysis of 500 to 600 of the donors excluded sequences that lacked an unambiguous match to a single V gene segment. An earlier analysis of a few hundred of the donors classified V segments as functional when productive rearrangements were above 56.7% and as segregating when the standard deviation between donors was above 5%. A statistical classification framework was built for diagnosing cytomegalovirus status from the catalog of TCR beta chain sequences. In a later analysis, TCR nucleotide sequences were compared against IMGT/GENE-DB human TR gene sequences so that V and J genes could be assigned. The TCRdist pipeline was used in a later analysis to assign CDR3 sequences and most-parsimonious VDJ recombination scenarios. In a later analysis, every TCR beta chain was defined by the combination of its CDR3 amino acid sequence and its V-gene family, and reads without a unique V-gene family were dropped. To address suspected cross-contamination and a sequencing artifact, a later analysis removed some 620 highly shared, low-generation-probability nucleotide sequences. In a later analysis, a clonal expansion index for each public chain was calculated from normalized within-repertoire ranks of inferred template counts. In a later analysis, generation probabilities were computed with a VDJ recombination model fitted to out-of-frame rearrangements, and the resulting probabilities were checked against IGoR. In a later analysis, hypergeometric tests were used to score TCR-TCR, TCR-HLA and TCR-CMV co-occurrence, with a repertoire-size bias correction applied to TCR pairs. False discovery rates were estimated in a later analysis by permuting HLA or CMV assignments 20 times. In a later analysis, co-occurring TCRs were grouped with DBSCAN, and TCRdist sequence similarity was added when clustering was performed within HLA-allele-positive subsets. Co-occurrence clustering excluded repertoires with fewer than 30,000 or more than 120,000 public chains, plus five with anomalous nucleotide sharing. The clones in this table, taken by TCRdb from immuneACCESS, are in-frame only. Not every clone is retained; where verified, under half of the shortfall comes from an unresolved V gene, and the cause of the rest is unknown. From that table come the V and J calls and clone size; the DNA was used to work out D and trimming. This sample has roughly 130,000 clones in its table, and less than 75% of those were observed once. About 2.1% of the sample rests with the top ten.

The germline V gene provides CDR1 MNHEY and CDR2 SVGAGI. The CDR3 runs 12 residues from the cysteine to the phenylalanine. Kept here is only the CDR3 DNA, which spans 36 bases and is read in frame from base 1. Trimming removed 10 bases from V and 6 bases from J, leaving 15 bases between the germline ends. This receptor was obtained from a woman between 35 and 50 years old in good health and CMV-seropositive. Recombination connected TRBV6-5 to TRBJ1-2, with TRBD1 as a weak D call on 5 bases. Material for sequencing was PBMCs. The bases read TGTGCCATCCGTCAAGGGGTCGATGGCTACACCTTC. Translated, it gives CAIRQGVDGYTF.